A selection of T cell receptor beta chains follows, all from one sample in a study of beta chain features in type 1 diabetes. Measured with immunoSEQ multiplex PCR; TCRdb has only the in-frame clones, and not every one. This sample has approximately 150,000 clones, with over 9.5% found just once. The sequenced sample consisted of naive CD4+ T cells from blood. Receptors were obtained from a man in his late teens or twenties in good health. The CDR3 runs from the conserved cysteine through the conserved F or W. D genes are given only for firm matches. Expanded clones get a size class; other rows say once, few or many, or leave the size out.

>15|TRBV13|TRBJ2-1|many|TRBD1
TGTGCCAGCATTCAGGACCGGACAGGTAGGAATGAGCAGTTCTTC
CASIQDRTGRNEQFF
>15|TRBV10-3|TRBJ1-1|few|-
TGTGCCATCAGTGAGAGGGTCAGGGAGGACACTGAAGCTTTCTTT
CAISERVREDTEAFF
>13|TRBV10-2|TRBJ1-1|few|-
TGCGCCAGCGAAAGACAGACAAACACTGAAGCTTTCTTT
CASERQTNTEAFF
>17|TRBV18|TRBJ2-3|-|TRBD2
TGTGCCAGCTCACCACCGGGACTAGCGGGGGGCGCAGATACGCAGTATTTT
CASSPPGLAGGADTQYF
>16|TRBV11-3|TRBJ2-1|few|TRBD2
TGTGCCAGCAGCTCCCGGACTAGCGGAAACTACAATGAGCAGTTCTTC
CASSSRTSGNYNEQFF
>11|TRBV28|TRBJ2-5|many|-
TGTGCCAGCCGGGTTGCCGAGACCCAGTACTTC
CASRVAETQYF
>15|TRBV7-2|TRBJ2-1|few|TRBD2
TGTGCCAGCAGCCCGACTAGCGGGGAGGGCAATGAGCAGTTCTTC
CASSPTSGEGNEQFF
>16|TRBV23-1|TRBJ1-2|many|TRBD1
TGCGCCAGCAGTCAACAGGGGGCGAGGTTTTACTATGGCTACACCTTC
CASSQQGARFYYGYTF
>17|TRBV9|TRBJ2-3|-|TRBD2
TGTGCCAGCAGCGTAGCCATGGCTAGCGGGGGCACAGATACGCAGTATTTT
CASSVAMASGGTDTQYF
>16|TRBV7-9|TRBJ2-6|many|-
TGTGCCAGCAGCTTTTATTACGTCTTTCCCCCGGGCGTCCTGACTTTC
CASSFYYVFPPGVLTF
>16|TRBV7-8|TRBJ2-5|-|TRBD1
TGTGCCAGCAGCTTAGGGGCCGGGACAGCCCAAGAGACCCAGTACTTC
CASSLGAGTAQETQYF
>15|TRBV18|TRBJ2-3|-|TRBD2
TGTGCCAGCGTAGGGACTAGCGGGCCCTCAGATACGCAGTATTTT
CASVGTSGPSDTQYF
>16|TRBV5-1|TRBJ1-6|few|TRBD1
TGCGCCAGCAGCCGTTTTGAGGACAGGGGAAATTCACCCCTCCACTTT
CASSRFEDRGNSPLHF
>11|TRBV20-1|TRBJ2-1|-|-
TGCAGTGCCCGAGCTTACGATGAGCAGTTCTTC
CSARAYDEQFF
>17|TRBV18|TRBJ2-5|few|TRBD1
TGTGCCAGCTCACCTAAACGGACAGGGGGCAGTCAAGAGACCCAGTACTTC
CASSPKRTGGSQETQYF
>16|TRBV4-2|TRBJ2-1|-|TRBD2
TGTGCCAGCAGCCAAGAAGTCCGCGGGGGGGCCAATGAGCAGTTCTTC
CASSQEVRGGANEQFF
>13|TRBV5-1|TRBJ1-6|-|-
TGCGCCAGCAGCTCTGACCAGGATTCACCCCTCCACTTT
CASSSDQDSPLHF
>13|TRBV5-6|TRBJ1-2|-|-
TGTGCCAGCAGCATCAACAGGGTTTCGGGCTACACCTTC
CASSINRVSGYTF
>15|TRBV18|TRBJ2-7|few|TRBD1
TGTGCCAGCTCACCTGGACAGGGGGCGGCCTACGAGCAGTACTTC
CASSPGQGAAYEQYF
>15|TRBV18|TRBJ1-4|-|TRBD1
TGTGCCAGCTCACCACTTCGTACAGGGGATGAAAAACTGTTTTTT
CASSPLRTGDEKLFF
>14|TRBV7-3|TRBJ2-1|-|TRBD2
TGTGCCAGCAGCTTAACGGGACTAGCCCATGAGCAGTTCTTC
CASSLTGLAHEQFF
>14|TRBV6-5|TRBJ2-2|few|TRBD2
TGTGCCAGCAGTATCCGGGTAGCGGGGGACGAGCTGTTTTTT
CASSIRVAGDELFF
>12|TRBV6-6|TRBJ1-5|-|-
TGTGCCAGCAGACAGGGAAATCAGCCCCAGCATTTT
CASRQGNQPQHF
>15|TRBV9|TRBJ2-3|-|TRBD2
TGTGCCAGCAGCGTAGAGCCAGCGGGGCTATATACGCAGTATTTT
CASSVEPAGLYTQYF
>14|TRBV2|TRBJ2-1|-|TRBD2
TGTGCCAGCAGTGGGCTAGCGGGAGGTGGTGAGCAGTTCTTC
CASSGLAGGGEQFF
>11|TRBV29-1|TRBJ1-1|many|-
TGCAGCGGGACTGATCGGACTGAAGCTTTCTTT
CSGTDRTEAFF
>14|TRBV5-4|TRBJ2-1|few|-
TGTGCCAGCAGCTTGCTAGGTACGTACAATGAGCAGTTCTTC
CASSLLGTYNEQFF
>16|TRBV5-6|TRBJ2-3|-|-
TGTGCCAGCAGCTTGGCAGGTAGGTATAGCACAGATACGCAGTATTTT
CASSLAGRYSTDTQYF
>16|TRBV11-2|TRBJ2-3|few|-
TGTGCCAGCAGCTTGACGGAGACAGTATCCCGGAATACGCAGTATTTT
CASSLTETVSRNTQYF
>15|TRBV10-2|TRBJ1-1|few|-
TGCGCCAGCAGTGACCCGGGACTTCGGAACACTGAAGCTTTCTTT
CASSDPGLRNTEAFF
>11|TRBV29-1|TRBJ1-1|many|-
TGCAGCGTTGAAGATCTAGGTGAAGCTTTCTTT
CSVEDLGEAFF
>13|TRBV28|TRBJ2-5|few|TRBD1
TGTGCCACCTTACAGGGGCCTCTGGAGACCCAGTACTTC
CATLQGPLETQYF
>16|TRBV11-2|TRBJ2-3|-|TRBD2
TGTGCCAGCAGCTTAGCACGGGGGGGCCGGACAGATACGCAGTATTTT
CASSLARGGRTDTQYF
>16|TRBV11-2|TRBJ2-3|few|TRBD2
TGTGCCAGCAGCTTATTAGCGGGGGCTTACACAGATACGCAGTATTTT
CASSLLAGAYTDTQYF
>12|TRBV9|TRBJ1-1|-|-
TGTGCAGGGGCAGGGATGGGCACTGAAGCTTTCTTT
CAGAGMGTEAFF
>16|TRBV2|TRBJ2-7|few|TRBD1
TGTGCCAGCAGTGAGACAGGGGGATCTACCACGCCCGAGCAGTACTTC
CASSETGGSTTPEQYF
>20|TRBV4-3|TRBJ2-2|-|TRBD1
TGCGCCAGCAGCCAAGCGTGGTTAGGGTCGGGACAGGGGGCATCCGGGGAGCTGTTTTTT
CASSQAWLGSGQGASGELFF
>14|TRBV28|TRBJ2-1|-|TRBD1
TGTGCCAGCAGAAAGGGACAGGGTTTCAATGAGCAGTTCTTC
CASRKGQGFNEQFF
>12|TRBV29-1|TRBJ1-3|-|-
TGCAGCGTTCCCGGGGGTGGAAACACCATATATTTT
CSVPGGGNTIYF
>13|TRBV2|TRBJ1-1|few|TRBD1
TGTGCCAGCCTGGGACAGATGAACACTGAAGCTTTCTTT
CASLGQMNTEAFF
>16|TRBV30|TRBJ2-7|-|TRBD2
TGTGCCTGGAGTATAGCTCCTAGCGGGGGGTCATACGAGCAGTACTTC
CAWSIAPSGGSYEQYF
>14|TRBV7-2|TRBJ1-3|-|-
TGTGCCAGCAGCTTGGCGGGGGGTGGAAACACCATATATTTT
CASSLAGGGNTIYF
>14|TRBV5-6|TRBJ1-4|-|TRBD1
TGTGCCAGCAGCCGCGACAGGGTCGATGAAAAACTGTTTTTT
CASSRDRVDEKLFF